Given below is one TCR beta chain in context. Its antigen remains unidentified. Breast cancer patients provided tissue from their axillary draining lymph nodes. One entry per CDR3 protein results from TCRdb running MiXCR on the multiplex PCR reads. The profile shows about 180,000 distinct CDR3 sequences, 30% to 35% of them singletons. This sample was included in a study of breast tumors, draining lymph nodes, adjacent tissues. Germline lookup yields CDR1 ENHRY and CDR2 SYGVKD. With V trimmed by 3 bases and J by 2 bases, 4 bases remained unmatched. The CDR3 covers 15 residues. Study results and limitations: Luminal-like breast cancer showed significantly greater tumor-nontumor repertoire similarity than basal-like breast cancer did. The lymph node origin of tumor T cells was framed as consistent with a hypothesis, not demonstrated.

The sequence was collected from a female donor with breast cancer. Some clones in this sample may be carry-over from other donors' samples. The chain has TRBV10-3 and TRBJ2-1; 7 nucleotides line up with TRBD2. Input material: axillary lymph node tissue. CDR3 DNA sequence: TGTGCCATCAGTGATCCAGCGGGAACCTACAATGAGCAGTTCTTC. Protein sequence: CAISDPAGTYNEQFF.